These 10 T cell receptor beta chains originate from one sample sequenced in a study of blood T cell repertoires in COVID-19. Sequencing used immunoSEQ multiplex PCR; TCRdb keeps in-frame clones, though not all of them. The table records about 42,000 clones, 75% to 90% of them present only once. The sample taken for sequencing was peripheral blood. The origin of the receptors is a human donor in a cohort sampled during active COVID-19.

This clone showed up just a few times. This chain connects TRBV7-9 to TRBJ1-6; no clear D. CDR3 size: 13 residues. The germline V gene encodes CDR1 SEHNR and CDR2 FQNEAQ (reference sequence). Trimming shortened V by 8 bases and J by 7 bases, and 12 bases separated the two germline ends. The CDR3 region is CASREVDNSPLHF. Here the CDR3 DNA reads TGTGCCAGCCGGGAGGTGGACAATTCACCCCTCCACTTT.

The rearrangement links TRBV2 to TRBJ2-7, with D hard to call. Germline V CDR1 and CDR2: SNHLY, FYNNEI. This CDR3 comprises 14 residues. With 6 bases removed from V and 3 bases from J, the gap between germline ends came to 15 bases. The CDR3 bases are TGTGCCAGCAGCGTCGTGGAGCGAGGCTACGAGCAGTACTTC. It specifies CASSVVERGYEQYF.

The rearrangement uses TRBV9 and TRBJ2-7; D perhaps matches TRBD2 (5 bases). Germline V gene data show CDR1 as SGDLS and CDR2 as YYNGEE. The V end was cut by 4 bases, the J end by 0 bases, with 14 bases between. CDR3 length: 15 amino acids. DNA for the CDR3: TGTGCCAGCAGCCCTATGGGTGAGGGCTCCTACGAGCAGTACTTC. Amino acid sequence: CASSPMGEGSYEQYF. Together with reference TRBV9 and TRBJ2-7, the CDR3 gives the full variable domain: DSGVTQTPKHLITATGQRVTLRCSPRSGDLSVYWYQQSLDQGLQFLIQYYNGEERAKGNILERFSAQQFPDLHSELNLSSLELGDSALYFCASSPMGEGSYEQYFGPGTRLTVT.

The genes are TRBV3-1 (or the pseudogene TRBV3-2) and TRBJ2-7, with 9 bases lining up with TRBD1. There are 16 residues in the CDR3. Germline CDR1 is LGHDT and CDR2 is YNNKEL (reference sequence). The trim removed 4 bases at V and 5 bases at J, leaving 12 bases unmatched. CDR3 amino acids: CASSPNTGTGLHEQYF. The CDR3, as DNA: TGTGCCAGCAGCCCAAACACCGGGACAGGGCTGCACGAGCAGTACTTC.

This chain connects TRBV7-9 to TRBJ2-7; TRBD1 aligns across 7 bases. The CDR3 has 15 amino acids. V lost 4 bases and J lost 3; bases outside the gene matches: 9. Germline V gene data show CDR1 as SEHNR and CDR2 as FQNEAQ (reference sequence). The CDR3 DNA follows: TGTGCCAGCAGCTCCGGTGTGACAGGGAGCTACGAGCAGTACTTC. It is translated as CASSSGVTGSYEQYF.

The rearrangement joins TRBV3-1 (or the pseudogene TRBV3-2) to TRBJ2-7; D unresolved. The CDR3 runs to 15 residues. V gave up 0 bases and J gave up 1 base, with 10 bases separating them. Per the germline V gene, CDR1 is LGHDT and CDR2 is YNNKEL (reference sequence). CDR3 sequence: CASSQDLAGSYEQYF. The DNA for the CDR3 is TGTGCCAGCAGCCAAGACCTGGCAGGTTCCTACGAGCAGTACTTC.

This chain links TRBV7-9 with TRBJ1-1, with TRBD1 matching over 9 bases. Germline CDR1 and CDR2: SEHNR and FQNEAQ (reference sequence). With 2 bases clipped from V and 4 bases from J, the junction kept 5 bases outside the gene matches. The CDR3 has 15 amino acids. The CDR3 DNA is TGTGCCAGCAGCTTAAGGGGGACAGGGATCACTGAAGCTTTCTTT. It encodes CASSLRGTGITEAFF.

For the CDR3, the DNA is TGTGCCACCAGCGATGGACAGGGGGGTACCTACGAGCAGTACTTC. It codes for CATSDGQGGTYEQYF. This rearrangement joins TRBV15 to TRBJ2-7; 10 bases align to TRBD1. The ends lost 5 bases at V and 2 bases at J; junction bases unmatched: 6. Germline CDR1 reads LNHNV; CDR2 reads YYDKDF (reference sequence). The CDR3 has 15 residues.

The chain recombines TRBV19 with TRBJ1-5; 8 nucleotides line up with TRBD1. The CDR3 runs to 16 residues. CDR1 and CDR2 from the germline V gene are LNHDA and SQIVND (reference sequence). Germline trimming cut 5 bases from V and 2 bases from J; bases unmatched to any gene: 8. The CDR3 region is CASSDPRGPGNQPQHF. The CDR3 DNA is TGTGCCAGTAGTGATCCCAGGGGGCCGGGCAATCAGCCCCAGCATTTT.

The genes are TRBV9 and TRBJ1-2; tentative D call: TRBD1 (6 bases). Between the trimmed V and J ends, which lost 3 bases and 3 bases, there was a span of 15 bases. CDR3 size: 15 residues. Germline V CDR1 and CDR2: SGDLS, YYNGEE. CDR3 in amino acids: CASSEQGLVDYGYTF. Written as DNA, the CDR3 is TGTGCCAGCAGCGAGCAGGGGTTGGTTGACTATGGCTACACCTTC.